This entry concerns a single T cell receptor (beta chain). The sample belongs to a study of control samples from healthy donors and cancer patients. Method: immunoSEQ multiplex PCR; TCRdb's copy keeps in-frame clones and lacks some. The sample lists roughly 130,000 clones, under 95% occurring once. The CDR3 spans 15 residues. Trimming stripped 0 bases from V and 2 bases from J, with 10 bases between. Germline V gives CDR1 MNHNS, CDR2 SASEGT. This chain joins TRBV6-1 and TRBJ1-1; D is unclear. This clonotype was sampled from a man younger than 30 in good health. Sequenced: blood. This chain's CDR3 is CASSEAEGSNTEAFF. The CDR3 bases are TGTGCCAGCAGTGAAGCGGAAGGTTCCAACACTGAAGCTTTCTTT.